This T cell receptor (beta chain) was captured by sequencing in a study of blood T cell repertoires in COVID-19. Produced via immunoSEQ multiplex PCR; TCRdb's table is partial and in-frame only. The profile shows 150,000 to 200,000 clones, more than 85% of them singletons. The CDR3 extends over 16 amino acids. From germline, CDR1 is MNHEY and CDR2 SMNVEV (reference sequence). Trimming shortened V by 5 bases and J by 0 bases, and 17 bases separated the two germline ends. This TCR came from a woman in her fifties or sixties who had recovered from COVID-19. The chain couples TRBV27 to TRBJ2-7; the D gene is possibly TRBD2 (5 bases). Sequenced sample: PBMCs or T cells enriched from blood (not recorded which). The CDR3 DNA is TGTGCCAGCAGTCCCTGGGGTAGCGCAGACTCCTACGAGCAGTACTTC. This sequence encodes CASSPWGSADSYEQYF.